What follows are 23 T cell receptor beta chains derived from one specimen sequenced in a study of shared clonotypes between healthy human individuals. Here immunoSEQ multiplex PCR was the method, and the copy in TCRdb shows in-frame clones only, minus some. Among approximately 2,300,000 clones, 85% to 95% were seen once, and the ten largest hold around 0.35%. The specimen sequenced was naive CD4+ T cells from PBMCs. Subset described: CD45RA+ positively selected. Receptor source: a man between 18 and 29 years old in good health. Some clones in this sample may be carry-over from other donors' samples.

V is TRBV14 and J is TRBJ2-1; D ambiguous. There are 15 residues in the CDR3. Per the germline V gene, CDR1 is SGHDN and CDR2 is FVKESK. V dropped 0 bases and J dropped 0 bases, with 6 bases sitting between them. The CDR3 DNA is TGTGCCAGCAGCCAAGATTTCAGCTCCTACAATGAGCAGTTCTTC. Protein product: CASSQDFSSYNEQFF.

The chain combines TRBV11-2 with TRBJ1-2; 9 positions agree with TRBD1. Unmatched junction bases numbered 4, after V lost 5 bases and J lost 0 bases. Germline V gene sequence: CDR1 SGHAT, CDR2 FQNNGV. The CDR3 is made up of 15 amino acids. Here the CDR3 reads CASSETGGANYGYTF. For the CDR3, the DNA is TGTGCCAGCAGCGAGACAGGGGGAGCTAACTATGGCTACACCTTC. The full variable domain, in which reference TRBV11-2 and TRBJ1-2 provide the parts outside the CDR3, is EAGVAQSPRYKIIEKRQSVAFWCNPISGHATLYWYQQILGQGPKLLIQFQNNGVVDDSQLPKDRFSAERLKGVDSTLKIQPAKLEDSAVYLCASSETGGANYGYTFGSGTRLTVV.

The chain has TRBV9 and TRBJ1-3; TRBD1 matches 7 bases. Unmatched junction bases numbered 10, after V lost 6 bases and J lost 4 bases. The CDR3 has 15 residues. Germline assignment: CDR1 SGDLS and CDR2 YYNGEE. CDR3 bases: TGTGCCAGCAACCGCGGGGACAGTGCAGGAAACACCATATATTTT. Translation: CASNRGDSAGNTIYF.

The chain has TRBV11-2 and TRBJ2-7; a weak D match, TRBD1 (5 bases). Germline V gives CDR1 SGHAT, CDR2 FQNNGV. The V gene lost 0 bases and the J gene lost 6 bases, with 15 bases spanning the gap. The CDR3 is 15 residues long. The CDR3 sequence is CASSLDRAGRGEQYF. The CDR3 nucleotides read TGTGCCAGCAGCTTAGATCGGGCAGGGCGAGGCGAGCAGTACTTC.

CDR3 nucleotide sequence: TGTGCCAGCAGCCCACTACAGGGGAAAAACATTCAGTACTTC. Translated: CASSPLQGKNIQYF. V and J are TRBV7-9 and TRBJ2-4, with 7 bases identical to TRBD1. Trimming cost V 5 bases and J 4 bases; bases outside gene matches: 5. Germline CDR1 is SEHNR and CDR2 is FQNEAQ (reference sequence). The CDR3 contains 14 residues.

This clone has only a few counts. Other DNA sequences of this sample code for an identical CDR3. V and J are TRBV29-1 and TRBJ1-5; 7 nucleotides agree with TRBD1. V was pared by 4 bases and J by 2 bases, with 2 bases of the junction left unmatched. CDR1 and CDR2 from the germline V gene are SQVTM and ANQGSEA. The CDR3 extends over 13 amino acids. CDR3 residues: CSVVGQGNQPQHF. The CDR3 DNA is TGCAGCGTTGTAGGACAGGGCAATCAGCCCCAGCATTTT.

This chain connects TRBV5-4 to TRBJ2-3, with a weak D call TRBD2 (6 bases). Germline CDR1 and CDR2: SGHNT and YYREEE (reference sequence). The CDR3 is 16 amino acids. The V gene lost 7 bases and the J gene lost 4 bases, with 22 bases spanning the gap. The CDR3 sequence is CASHPQPGERADTQYF. CDR3 nucleotide sequence: TGTGCCAGCCACCCGCAACCGGGGGAGAGGGCAGATACGCAGTATTTT.

The CDR3 sequence is CASSQEGEENTGELFF. The CDR3 DNA follows: TGTGCCAGCAGTCAAGAGGGTGAGGAGAACACCGGGGAGCTGTTTTTT. The V call is TRBV6-4, the J call TRBJ2-2, with D possibly being TRBD2 (5 bases). Germline values: CDR1 MRHNA, CDR2 SNTAGT. Trimming pared 5 bases from V and 1 base from J, leaving 14 bases between. The CDR3 is made up of 16 amino acids.

Here the CDR3 DNA reads TGTGCCAGCAGCTTGATGGTTGGAAGGGGCGCTGACGGAGATACGCAGTATTTT. It encodes CASSLMVGRGADGDTQYF. This chain joins TRBV5-5 and TRBJ2-3; tentatively, D is TRBD1 (5 bases). V lost 1 base, J lost 5 bases, and 23 bases lay in between. The germline V gene encodes CDR1 SGHKS and CDR2 YYEKEE (reference sequence). CDR3 size: 18 residues.

V usage is TRBV6-6 and J usage is TRBJ2-3, with D uncertain. Trimming took 4 bases from V and 0 from J, leaving 8 bases between them. This CDR3 has 14 amino acids. CDR1 is MNHNY and CDR2 is SVGAGI in the germline V gene (reference sequence). CDR3 amino acids: CASSFPASTDTQYF. CDR3 sequence (DNA): TGTGCCAGCAGTTTCCCCGCTAGCACAGATACGCAGTATTTT.

The chain combines TRBV6-5 with TRBJ2-1; 11 positions match TRBD2. Germline V CDR1 and CDR2: MNHEY, SVGAGI. With 5 bases clipped from V and 1 base from J, the junction kept 1 base outside the gene matches. The CDR3 sequence is 15 residues long. The CDR3 here is CASSIAGGSYNEQFF. For the CDR3, the DNA is TGTGCCAGCAGTATAGCGGGAGGGTCCTACAATGAGCAGTTCTTC.

The chain combines TRBV30 with TRBJ2-7; tentative D call: TRBD2 (6 bases). This CDR3 spans 12 amino acids. Trimming shortened V by 2 bases and J by 6 bases, and 11 bases separated the two germline ends. Germline V gene sequence: CDR1 GTSNPN, CDR2 SVGIG (reference sequence). CDR3 region: CAWSQTAGEQYF. For the CDR3, the DNA is TGTGCCTGGAGTCAGACAGCGGGCGAGCAGTACTTC.

V usage is TRBV25-1 and J usage is TRBJ2-2, with D uncertain. The V gene's germline CDR1 is MGHDK and CDR2 SYGVNS. With 9 bases removed from V and 0 bases from J, the gap between germline ends came to 11 bases. This CDR3 has 14 amino acids. The CDR3 spells CASKGLANTGELFF. CDR3 DNA sequence: TGTGCCAGTAAGGGCCTAGCGAACACCGGGGAGCTGTTTTTT.

On this clone itself: Different DNA sequences within this sample yield the same CDR3. The V and J genes are TRBV5-1 and TRBJ1-3; D is undetermined. V lost 4 bases and J 0 bases, leaving 11 bases between the germline ends. Germline CDR1 and CDR2: SGHRS and YFSETQ. CDR3 size: 15 residues. CDR3 residues: CASSLLSSSGNTIYF. As DNA, the CDR3 is TGCGCCAGCAGCCTCCTGAGTTCCTCTGGAAACACCATATATTTT. Combining the CDR3 with reference TRBV5-1 and TRBJ1-3 gives the whole variable domain KAGVTQTPRYLIKTRGQQVTLSCSPISGHRSVSWYQQTPGQGLQFLFEYFSETQRNKGNFPGRFSGRQFSNSRSEMNVSTLELGDSALYLCASSLLSSSGNTIYFGEGSWLTVV.

The chain recombines TRBV29-1 with TRBJ1-2; no reliable D call. Per germline, CDR1 SQVTM and CDR2 ANQGSEA. The CDR3 totals 13 residues. The V and J ends lost 4 bases and 4 bases respectively, with 13 bases between them. CDR3 sequence reads: CSVVEHLGYGYTF. In DNA form, the CDR3 reads TGCAGCGTTGTGGAGCACTTGGGCTATGGCTACACCTTC.

The gene calls are TRBV4-1 and TRBJ2-3; D uncertain. Between the trimmed V and J ends, which lost 0 bases and 0 bases, there was a span of 16 bases. CDR3 size: 18 residues. The germline V gene has CDR1 MGHRA and CDR2 YSYEKL. Written as DNA, the CDR3 is TGCGCCAGCAGCCAAGATTTGCCTAGTGGAACTAGCACAGATACGCAGTATTTT. This encodes CASSQDLPSGTSTDTQYF.

V gene TRBV18 combines with J gene TRBJ1-2, with 9 bases that match TRBD1. Germline CDR1 and CDR2: KGHSH and LQKENI. This CDR3 contains 15 residues. J gave up 7 bases and V 3 bases, and 9 bases lay outside the gene matches. DNA of the CDR3: TGTGCCAGCTCACCGGGACAGGGCGAGTTAGGTGGCTACACCTTC. Protein sequence: CASSPGQGELGGYTF.

The CDR3 DNA reads TGCAGCGTTGAAGATAACGGGCAGGGGAGTTCCTATGGCTACACCTTC. Protein sequence: CSVEDNGQGSSYGYTF. This chain uses TRBV29-1 with TRBJ1-2; TRBD1 is a possible D gene (6 bases). V dropped 0 bases and J dropped 4 bases, with 18 bases sitting between them. CDR1 is SQVTM and CDR2 is ANQGSEA in the germline V gene. This CDR3 has 16 amino acids.

The rearrangement uses TRBV11-1 and TRBJ1-4; possibly TRBD1 for D (5 bases). In germline, CDR1 is SGHAT, CDR2 FQDESV (reference sequence). V was pared by 5 bases and J by 8 bases, with 15 bases between. This CDR3 comprises 14 residues. The CDR3 region is CASSGGAGSEKLFF. CDR3 bases: TGTGCCAGCAGCGGAGGGGCCGGGTCGGAAAAACTGTTTTTT.

The chain couples TRBV5-1 to TRBJ1-4; possibly TRBD1 for D (6 bases). The CDR3 consists of 16 residues. In germline, CDR1 is SGHRS, CDR2 YFSETQ. V lost 0 bases to trimming and J lost 5 bases, with 14 bases between them. The CDR3 DNA sequence: TGCGCCAGCAGCTTGGTGGGGGAACAGGGCAATGAAAAACTGTTTTTT. Translated: CASSLVGEQGNEKLFF.

This chain joins TRBV11-2 and TRBJ2-1; 9 bases align to TRBD1. Germline V CDR1 and CDR2: SGHAT, FQNNGV. This CDR3 is 14 amino acids long. Trimming at V came to 4 bases and at J to 9 bases, leaving 7 bases not matched to a gene. The CDR3 protein is CASSSNTGGSEQFF. The CDR3 nucleotides read TGTGCCAGCAGCTCCAACACAGGGGGCTCTGAGCAGTTCTTC.

Concerning this clone: An end of the junction differs from the germline gene, which may be a read error. The V gene is TRBV9, the J gene TRBJ2-1; possibly TRBD1 for D (6 bases). Germline V gene lookup returns CDR1 SGDLS and CDR2 YYNGEE. This CDR3 contains 14 residues. CDR3 bases: TGTGCCAGCAGCCCCAGGGACACCTACCATGAGCAGTTCTTC. Encoded protein: CASSPRDTYHEQFF.

Concerning this clone: This sample also contains other DNA sequences that code for the same CDR3. V gene TRBV7-2 combines with J gene TRBJ2-1, with 10 bases lining up with TRBD2. The CDR3 loop spans 16 amino acids. After removal of 1 base from V and 7 bases from J, the junction contained 7 bases not matched to a gene. Per germline, CDR1 SGHTA and CDR2 FQGNSA. DNA of the CDR3: TGTGCCAGCAGCTTAGTGAGGGTAGCGGGAGGTAATGAGCAGTTCTTC. Translating gives CASSLVRVAGGNEQFF.